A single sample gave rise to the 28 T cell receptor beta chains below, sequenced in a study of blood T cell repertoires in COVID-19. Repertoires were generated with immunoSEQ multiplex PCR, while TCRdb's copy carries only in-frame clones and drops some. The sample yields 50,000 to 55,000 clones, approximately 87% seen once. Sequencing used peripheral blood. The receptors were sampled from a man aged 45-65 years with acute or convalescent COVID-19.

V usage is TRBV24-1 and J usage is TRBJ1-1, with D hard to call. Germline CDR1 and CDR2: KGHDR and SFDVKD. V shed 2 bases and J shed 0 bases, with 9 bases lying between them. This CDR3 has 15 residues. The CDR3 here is CATSDSTAMNTEAFF. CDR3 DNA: TGTGCCACCAGTGATTCGACTGCTATGAACACTGAAGCTTTCTTT.

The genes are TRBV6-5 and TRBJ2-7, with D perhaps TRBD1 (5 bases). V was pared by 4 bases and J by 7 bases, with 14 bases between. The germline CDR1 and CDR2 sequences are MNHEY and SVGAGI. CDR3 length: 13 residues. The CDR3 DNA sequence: TGTGCCAGCAGTTCCGACCCAGGGAAAGAGCAGTACTTC. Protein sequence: CASSSDPGKEQYF.

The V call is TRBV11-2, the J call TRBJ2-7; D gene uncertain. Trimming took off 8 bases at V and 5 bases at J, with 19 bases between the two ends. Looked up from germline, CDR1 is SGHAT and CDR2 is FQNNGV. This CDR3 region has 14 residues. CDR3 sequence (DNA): TGTGCCAGCTCTGCCCGGCAGAGGATTAACGAGCAGTACTTC. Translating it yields CASSARQRINEQYF.

In DNA, the CDR3 is TGTGCCAGTAGTACGATGTCCGGTGGGGCCAACGTCCTGACTTTC. It translates to CASSTMSGGANVLTF. The V call is TRBV19, the J call TRBJ2-6; D is uncertain. Trimming shortened V by 4 bases and J by 3 bases, and 10 bases separated the two germline ends. Germline CDR1 is LNHDA and CDR2 is SQIVND (reference sequence). There are 15 residues in the CDR3.

The CDR3 loop reads CASRTELFSYEQYF. The CDR3 DNA reads as TGTGCCAGCAGGACAGAGCTTTTCTCCTACGAGCAGTACTTC. The chain is built from TRBV6-5 and TRBJ2-7; a possible D gene is TRBD1 (5 bases). This CDR3 is built from 14 residues. Trimming took off 6 bases at V and 0 bases at J, with 12 bases between the two ends. From germline, CDR1 is MNHEY and CDR2 SVGAGI.

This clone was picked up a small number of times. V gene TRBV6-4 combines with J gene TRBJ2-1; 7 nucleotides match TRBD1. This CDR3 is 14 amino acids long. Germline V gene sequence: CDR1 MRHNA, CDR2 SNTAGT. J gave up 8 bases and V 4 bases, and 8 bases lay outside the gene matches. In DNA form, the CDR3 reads TGTGCCAGCAGTGGGGAAGGGGGCATAGATGAGCAGTTCTTC. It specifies CASSGEGGIDEQFF.

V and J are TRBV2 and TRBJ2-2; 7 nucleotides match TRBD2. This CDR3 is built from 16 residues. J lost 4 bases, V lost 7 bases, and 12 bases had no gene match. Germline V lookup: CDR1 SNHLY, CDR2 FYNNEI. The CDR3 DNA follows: TGTGCCAGCACCCGGGGGGAAGGGGCGGGCACCGGGGAGCTGTTTTTT. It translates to CASTRGEGAGTGELFF. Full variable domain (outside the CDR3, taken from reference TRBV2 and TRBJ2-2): EPEVTQTPSHQVTQMGQEVILRCVPISNHLYFYWYRQILGQKVEFLVSFYNNEISEKSEIFDDQFSVERPDGSNFTLKIRSTKLEDSAMYFCASTRGEGAGTGELFFGEGSRLTVL.

The CDR3 reads CASSLGRGGMDGYTF. DNA of the CDR3: TGTGCCAGCAGCTTAGGCAGAGGGGGTATGGATGGCTACACCTTC. V and J are TRBV7-2 and TRBJ1-2; weak D call: TRBD1 (6 bases). V lost 1 base and J 6 bases, leaving 15 bases between the germline ends. Germline V gives CDR1 SGHTA, CDR2 FQGNSA. The CDR3 extends over 15 amino acids. Based on the CDR3 plus reference TRBV7-2 and TRBJ1-2, the full variable domain is GAGVSQSPSNKVTEKGKDVELRCDPISGHTALYWYRQSLGQGLEFLIYFQGNSAPDKSGLPSDRFSAERTGGSVSTLTIQRTQQEDSAVYLCASSLGRGGMDGYTFGSGTRLTVV.

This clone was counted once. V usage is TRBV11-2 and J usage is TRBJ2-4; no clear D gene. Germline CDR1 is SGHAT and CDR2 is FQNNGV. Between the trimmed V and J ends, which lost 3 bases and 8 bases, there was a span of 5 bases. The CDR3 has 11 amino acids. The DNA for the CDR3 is TGTGCCAGCAGCTTCGGTGACATTCAGTACTTC. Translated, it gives CASSFGDIQYF.

CDR3 in amino acids: CASRTDRWGLAFGEQFF. In nucleotides, the CDR3 is TGTGCCAGCAGAACGGACAGGTGGGGACTAGCGTTTGGTGAGCAGTTCTTC. The chain combines TRBV27 with TRBJ2-1; 10 bases map to TRBD2. The CDR3 loop spans 17 amino acids. With 6 bases clipped from V and 9 bases from J, the junction kept 17 bases outside the gene matches. CDR1 and CDR2 (germline): MNHEY, SMNVEV (reference sequence).

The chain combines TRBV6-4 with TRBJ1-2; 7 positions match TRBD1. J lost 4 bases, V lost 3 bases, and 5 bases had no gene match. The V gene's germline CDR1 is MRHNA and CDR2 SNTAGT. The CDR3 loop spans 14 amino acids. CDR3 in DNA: TGTGCCAGCAGTGAAAGGGGGCAGAGCTATGGCTACACCTTC. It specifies CASSERGQSYGYTF.

The CDR3 spells CASSYSSIGVREQYF. CDR3 bases: TGTGCCAGCAGTTACTCGAGCATAGGGGTGCGGGAGCAGTACTTC. The chain uses TRBV6-2 or TRBV6-3 and TRBJ2-7; TRBD1 might be the D (5 bases). The germline V gene encodes CDR1 MNHEY and CDR2 SVGEGT. This CDR3 has 15 amino acids. V dropped 0 bases and J dropped 7 bases, with 16 bases sitting between them.

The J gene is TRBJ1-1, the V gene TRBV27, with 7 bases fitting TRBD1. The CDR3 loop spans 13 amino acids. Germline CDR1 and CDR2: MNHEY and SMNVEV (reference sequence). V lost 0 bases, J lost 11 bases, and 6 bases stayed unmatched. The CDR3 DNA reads TGTGCCAGCAGTTTATCCTGGGGACAGAGGGCTTTCTTT. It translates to CASSLSWGQRAFF.

CDR3 protein: CATSDSSDGLSYEQYF. For the CDR3, the DNA is TGTGCCACCAGTGATTCCTCTGATGGACTCTCCTACGAGCAGTACTTC. The genes are TRBV24-1 and TRBJ2-7; TRBD2 is a possible D gene (5 bases). The CDR3 sequence is 16 residues long. CDR1 is KGHDR and CDR2 is SFDVKD in the germline V gene. The V and J ends lost 2 bases and 0 bases respectively, with 13 bases between them.

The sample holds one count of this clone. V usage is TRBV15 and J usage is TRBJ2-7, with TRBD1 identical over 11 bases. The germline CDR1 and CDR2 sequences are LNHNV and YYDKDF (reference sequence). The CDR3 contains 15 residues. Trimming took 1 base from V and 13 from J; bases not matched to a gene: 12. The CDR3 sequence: CATSRARGQGVVRYF. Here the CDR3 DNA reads TGTGCCACCAGCAGAGCCCGGGGACAGGGGGTTGTTCGTTACTTC.

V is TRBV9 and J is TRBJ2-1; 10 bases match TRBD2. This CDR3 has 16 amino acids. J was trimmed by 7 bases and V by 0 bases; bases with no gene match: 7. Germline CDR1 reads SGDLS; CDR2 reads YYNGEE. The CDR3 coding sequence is TGTGCCAGCAGCGTAGGTAGCGGGAGGAGGAGTAATGAGCAGTTCTTC. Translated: CASSVGSGRRSNEQFF.

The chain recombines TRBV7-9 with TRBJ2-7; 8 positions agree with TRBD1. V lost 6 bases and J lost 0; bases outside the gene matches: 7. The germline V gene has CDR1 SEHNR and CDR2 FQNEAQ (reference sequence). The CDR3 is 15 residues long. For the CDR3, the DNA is TGTGCCAGCAGTCTAACAGGGGGATACTCCTACGAGCAGTACTTC. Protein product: CASSLTGGYSYEQYF. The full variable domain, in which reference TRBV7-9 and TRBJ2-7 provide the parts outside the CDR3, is DTGVSQNPRHKITKRGQNVTFRCDPISEHNRLYWYRQTLGQGPEFLTYFQNEAQLEKSRLLSDRFSAERPKGSFSTLEIQRTEQGDSAMYLCASSLTGGYSYEQYFGPGTRLTVT.

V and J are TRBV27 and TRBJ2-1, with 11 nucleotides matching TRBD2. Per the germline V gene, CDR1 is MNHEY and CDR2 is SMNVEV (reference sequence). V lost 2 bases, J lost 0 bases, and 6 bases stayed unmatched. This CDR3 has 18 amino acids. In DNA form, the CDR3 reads TGTGCCAGCAGTTTAAAGCCTAGCGGGGGGAGCTCCTACAATGAGCAGTTCTTC. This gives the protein CASSLKPSGGSSYNEQFF.

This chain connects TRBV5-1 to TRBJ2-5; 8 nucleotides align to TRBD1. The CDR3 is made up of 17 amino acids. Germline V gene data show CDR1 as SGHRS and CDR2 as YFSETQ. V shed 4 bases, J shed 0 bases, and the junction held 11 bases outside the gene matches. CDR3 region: CASSGHHRGSYQETQYF. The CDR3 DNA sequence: TGCGCCAGCAGCGGCCACCACAGGGGGAGCTACCAAGAGACCCAGTACTTC.

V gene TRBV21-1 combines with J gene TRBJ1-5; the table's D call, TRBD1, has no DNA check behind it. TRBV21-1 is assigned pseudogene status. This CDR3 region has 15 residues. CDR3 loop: CASSKGRQGGQPQHF. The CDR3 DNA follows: TGTGCCAGCAGCAAAGGACGACAGGGGGGTCAGCCCCAGCATTTT.

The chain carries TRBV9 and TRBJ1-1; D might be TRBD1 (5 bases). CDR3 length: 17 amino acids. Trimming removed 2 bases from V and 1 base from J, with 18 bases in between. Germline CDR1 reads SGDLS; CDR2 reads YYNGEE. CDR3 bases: TGTGCCAGCAGCGTGGCTCGGGGGGGGTCGTCGAACACTGAAGCTTTCTTT. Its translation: CASSVARGGSSNTEAFF.

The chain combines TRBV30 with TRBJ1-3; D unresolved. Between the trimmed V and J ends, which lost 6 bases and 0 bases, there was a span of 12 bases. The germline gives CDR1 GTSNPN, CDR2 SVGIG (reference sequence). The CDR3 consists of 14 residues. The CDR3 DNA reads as TGTGCCTGCACAGATCCCGGCTCTGGAAACACCATATATTTT. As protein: CACTDPGSGNTIYF. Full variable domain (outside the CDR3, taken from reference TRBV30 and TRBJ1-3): SQTIHQWPATLVQPVGSPLSLECTVEGTSNPNLYWYRQAAGRGLQLLFYSVGIGQISSEVPQNLSASRPQDRQFILSSKKLLLSDSGFYLCACTDPGSGNTIYFGEGSWLTVV.

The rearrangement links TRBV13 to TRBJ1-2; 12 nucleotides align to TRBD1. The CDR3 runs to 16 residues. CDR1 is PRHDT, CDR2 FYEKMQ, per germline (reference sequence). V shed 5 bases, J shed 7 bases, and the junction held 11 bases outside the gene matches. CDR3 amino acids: CASSHTSGTGGFGYTF. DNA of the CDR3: TGTGCCAGCAGCCATACTTCCGGGACAGGGGGCTTTGGCTACACCTTC.

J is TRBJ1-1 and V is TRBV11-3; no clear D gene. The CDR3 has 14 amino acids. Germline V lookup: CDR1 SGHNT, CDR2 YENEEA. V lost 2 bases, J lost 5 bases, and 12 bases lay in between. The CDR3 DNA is TGTGCCAGCAGCTTATTTGGGAGTTCGACTGAAGCTTTCTTT. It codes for CASSLFGSSTEAFF.

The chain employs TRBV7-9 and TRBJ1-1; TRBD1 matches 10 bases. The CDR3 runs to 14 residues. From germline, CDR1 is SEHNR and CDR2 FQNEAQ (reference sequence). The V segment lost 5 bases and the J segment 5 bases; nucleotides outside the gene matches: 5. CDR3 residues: CASSRQGAMTEAFF. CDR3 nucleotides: TGTGCCAGCAGCCGACAGGGGGCTATGACTGAAGCTTTCTTT.

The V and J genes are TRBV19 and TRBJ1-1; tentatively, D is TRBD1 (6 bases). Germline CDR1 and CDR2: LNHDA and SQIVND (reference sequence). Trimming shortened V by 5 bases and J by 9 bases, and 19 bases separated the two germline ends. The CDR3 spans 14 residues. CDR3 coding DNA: TGTGCCAGTAGTGACCTCGGCAGGGGCGCAAAAGCTTTCTTT. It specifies CASSDLGRGAKAFF.

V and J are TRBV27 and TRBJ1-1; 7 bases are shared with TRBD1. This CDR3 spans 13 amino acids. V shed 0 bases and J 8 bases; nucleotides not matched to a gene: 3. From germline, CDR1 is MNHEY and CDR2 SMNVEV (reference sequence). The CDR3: CASSLSGDSEAFF. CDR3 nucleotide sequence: TGTGCCAGCAGTTTATCGGGGGACAGCGAAGCTTTCTTT.

DNA of the CDR3: TGTGCCATCAGTGAGGTAGCAACGCAGTATTTT. Amino acids: CAISEVATQYF. V gene TRBV10-3 combines with J gene TRBJ2-3; D gene uncertain. The CDR3 is 11 amino acids. CDR1 and CDR2 (germline): ENHRY, SYGVKD. The germline V and J ends were trimmed by 2 bases and 9 bases, with 6 bases remaining between them.